A selection of T cell receptor beta chains follows, all from one sample in a study of T cell clusters in autoimmune cytopenias. TCRdb reprocessed the multiplex PCR reads and stores each CDR3 protein as one record, lacking DNA. The sample holds under 11,000 distinct CDR3 sequences. The data were also submitted as part of a second study, on T cell repertoires in aging, cancer and after chemotherapy.

The sample comprised peripheral blood. Receptors originate from a human donor in good health. The CDR3 runs from the conserved cysteine through the conserved F or W. The size entry is marked missing in some rows and otherwise reads once, few, many or a size class.

CDR3aa: CASSSSTVGSNTGELFF
abundance: NA
v_gene: TRBV7-9
j_gene: TRBJ2-2

CDR3aa: CSAMTKRGLTSGELFF
abundance: NA
v_gene: TRBV20-1
j_gene: TRBJ2-2

CDR3aa: CASSQARTGEQFF
abundance: NA
v_gene: TRBV14
j_gene: TRBJ2-1

CDR3aa: CASRPPGTSGSGEQFF
abundance: NA
v_gene: TRBV5-5
j_gene: TRBJ2-1

CDR3aa: CASSPSGTAIRSETQYF
abundance: medium-sized
v_gene: TRBV19
j_gene: TRBJ2-5

CDR3aa: CSAPGATSNYGYTF
abundance: NA
v_gene: TRBV20-1
j_gene: TRBJ1-2

CDR3aa: CASSRQGATLEQYF
abundance: NA
v_gene: TRBV5-6
j_gene: TRBJ2-7

CDR3aa: CASSLAGLAGRVRFF
abundance: medium-sized
v_gene: TRBV12-3/TRBV12-4
j_gene: TRBJ2-1

CDR3aa: CSARDRGTGSYNEQFF
abundance: NA
v_gene: TRBV20-1
j_gene: TRBJ2-1

CDR3aa: CASSSRTGGSYEQYF
abundance: NA
v_gene: TRBV5-5
j_gene: TRBJ2-7

CDR3aa: CASSLDDSHYGYTF
abundance: NA
v_gene: TRBV5-1
j_gene: TRBJ1-2

CDR3aa: CASAKAYEGQPQHF
abundance: NA
v_gene: TRBV19
j_gene: TRBJ1-5

CDR3aa: CASSRTLSGANVLTF
abundance: NA
v_gene: TRBV7-3
j_gene: TRBJ2-6

CDR3aa: CASSRTGYTEAFF
abundance: NA
v_gene: TRBV19
j_gene: TRBJ1-1

CDR3aa: CASSRLPGEETQYF
abundance: NA
v_gene: TRBV7-6
j_gene: TRBJ2-5

CDR3aa: CSARLLRASVVEQYF
abundance: NA
v_gene: TRBV20-1
j_gene: TRBJ2-7

CDR3aa: CASSLEGGRIPGELFF
abundance: NA
v_gene: TRBV7-6
j_gene: TRBJ2-2

CDR3aa: CASSGPSGGGYF
abundance: NA
v_gene: TRBV6-1
j_gene: TRBJ2-7

CDR3aa: CAISAEGITDTQYF
abundance: NA
v_gene: TRBV10-3
j_gene: TRBJ2-3

CDR3aa: CASSYAGTNTYNSPLHF
abundance: medium-sized
v_gene: TRBV6-5
j_gene: TRBJ1-6

CDR3aa: CAISEVPSVIAFF
abundance: NA
v_gene: TRBV10-3
j_gene: TRBJ1-1

CDR3aa: CASSESATRSYGYTF
abundance: NA
v_gene: TRBV6-1
j_gene: TRBJ1-2

CDR3aa: CASSIGGQALGTGELFF
abundance: medium-sized
v_gene: TRBV19
j_gene: TRBJ2-2

CDR3aa: CASSLTVNGYTF
abundance: NA
v_gene: TRBV12-3/TRBV12-4
j_gene: TRBJ1-2

CDR3aa: CASSQAGATGNTIYF
abundance: NA
v_gene: TRBV6-2/TRBV6-3
j_gene: TRBJ1-3

CDR3aa: CASSLSGTVPYGYTF
abundance: NA
v_gene: TRBV7-9
j_gene: TRBJ1-2

CDR3aa: CASSLYVQETQYF
abundance: NA
v_gene: TRBV7-9
j_gene: TRBJ2-5

CDR3aa: CASGTQNGLATRGEQFF
abundance: medium-sized
v_gene: TRBV27
j_gene: TRBJ2-1

CDR3aa: CASSQRALTDTQYF
abundance: NA
v_gene: TRBV6-5
j_gene: TRBJ2-3

CDR3aa: CASSYPRGGVRQETQYF
abundance: NA
v_gene: TRBV6-1
j_gene: TRBJ2-5

CDR3aa: CAWSLVVNEKLFF
abundance: NA
v_gene: TRBV30
j_gene: TRBJ1-4

CDR3aa: CASSYSGGQQPQHF
abundance: NA
v_gene: TRBV6-2/TRBV6-3
j_gene: TRBJ1-5

CDR3aa: CASSQGGGENAEAFF
abundance: NA
v_gene: TRBV4-2
j_gene: TRBJ1-1

CDR3aa: CSVEVWAANTQYF
abundance: medium-sized
v_gene: TRBV29-1
j_gene: TRBJ2-3

CDR3aa: CSAFSGTGDQPQHF
abundance: NA
v_gene: TRBV20-1
j_gene: TRBJ1-5

CDR3aa: CAWSQGISGNTIYF
abundance: NA
v_gene: TRBV30
j_gene: TRBJ1-3

CDR3aa: CASSIGDQTYNEQFF
abundance: medium-sized
v_gene: TRBV19
j_gene: TRBJ2-1

CDR3aa: CASSSSVGADTQYF
abundance: NA
v_gene: TRBV7-2
j_gene: TRBJ2-3

CDR3aa: CASRNRPGVNEKLFF
abundance: medium-sized
v_gene: TRBV12-3/TRBV12-4
j_gene: TRBJ1-4

CDR3aa: CASGVSMNTEAFF
abundance: NA
v_gene: TRBV10-3
j_gene: TRBJ1-1

CDR3aa: CASTEDRIVWGGPSPLHF
abundance: NA
v_gene: TRBV6-1
j_gene: TRBJ1-6

CDR3aa: CSAITGRGQWTDTQYF
abundance: NA
v_gene: TRBV20-1
j_gene: TRBJ2-3